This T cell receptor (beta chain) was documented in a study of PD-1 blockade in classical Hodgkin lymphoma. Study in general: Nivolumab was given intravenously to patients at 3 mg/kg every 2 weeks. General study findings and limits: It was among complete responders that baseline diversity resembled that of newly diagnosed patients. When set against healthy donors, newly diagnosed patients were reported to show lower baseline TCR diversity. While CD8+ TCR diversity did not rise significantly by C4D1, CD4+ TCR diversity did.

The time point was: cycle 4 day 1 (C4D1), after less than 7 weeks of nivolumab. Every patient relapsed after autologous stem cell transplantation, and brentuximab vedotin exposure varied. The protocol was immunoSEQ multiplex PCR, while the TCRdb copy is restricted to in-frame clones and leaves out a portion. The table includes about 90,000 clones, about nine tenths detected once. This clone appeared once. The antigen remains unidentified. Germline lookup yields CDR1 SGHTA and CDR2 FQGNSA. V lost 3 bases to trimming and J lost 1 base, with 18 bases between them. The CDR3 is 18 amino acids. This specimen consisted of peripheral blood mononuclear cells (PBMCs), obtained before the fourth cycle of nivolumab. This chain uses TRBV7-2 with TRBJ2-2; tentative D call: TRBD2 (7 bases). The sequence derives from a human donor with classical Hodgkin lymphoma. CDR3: CASSLLGGRDLNTGELFF. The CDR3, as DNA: TGTGCCAGCAGCTTGTTGGGGGGGCGGGACTTGAACACCGGGGAGCTGTTTTTT.